The rows below give T cell receptor beta chains drawn from one sample of a study of control samples from healthy donors and cancer patients. Assay: immunoSEQ multiplex PCR; the TCRdb copy retains only in-frame clones and omits some. The table shows some 120,000 clones, with approximately 90% occurring only once. The material sequenced was blood. The receptor source for this set is a man younger than 35 in good health. The CDR3 runs from the conserved cysteine through the conserved F or W. The D gene is left open where the match is weak. Clone size appears in some rows only: once, few, many, or a class for an expanded clone.

few	TRBV30	-	TRBJ1-6	TGTGCCTGGAGTGTTCCCCGGGCAGGAAATTCACCCCTCCACTTT	CAWSVPRAGNSPLHF
-	TRBV11-3	-	TRBJ2-2	TGTGCCAGCAGCTTAGTAGGCACCGGGGAGCTGTTTTTT	CASSLVGTGELFF
-	TRBV5-6	-	TRBJ2-3	TGTGCCAGCAGCTTGCCAGGGCATGGCACAGATACGCAGTATTTT	CASSLPGHGTDTQYF
-	TRBV10-3	-	TRBJ2-3	TGTGCCATCAGTGAGAGCCCAGTTCCGGCAAACACAGATACGCAGTATTTT	CAISESPVPANTDTQYF
-	TRBV5-4	-	TRBJ2-1	TGTGCCAGCAGCTTACAGGCTTACAATGAGCAGTTCTTC	CASSLQAYNEQFF
-	TRBV9	-	TRBJ1-2	TGTGCCAGCAGCGTAGGATGGGGGCCGGGCCCGTATGGCTACACCTTC	CASSVGWGPGPYGYTF
-	TRBV5-4	-	TRBJ2-5	TGTGCCAGCAGCTTGGTGGGGGGGGCAGAGACCCAGTACTTC	CASSLVGGAETQYF
-	TRBV18	TRBD1	TRBJ1-1	TGTGCCAGCTCGCCAAGGACAGGGGAAGCTTTCTTT	CASSPRTGEAFF
-	TRBV7-6	-	TRBJ2-3	TGTGCCAGCAGCCGCAGCGGGAGCACAGATACGCAGTATTTT	CASSRSGSTDTQYF
-	TRBV11-2	TRBD1	TRBJ1-3	TGTGCCAGCAGCTTAGATTACAGGGGGCCCTACACCATATATTTT	CASSLDYRGPYTIYF
-	TRBV13	-	TRBJ1-1	TGTGCCAGCAGCCCTTTTGGGGGTATCACTGAAGCTTTCTTT	CASSPFGGITEAFF
-	TRBV24-1	TRBD1	TRBJ2-1	TGTGCCACCAGTGATTCCGCCGGGACAGCCTACAATGAGCAGTTCTTC	CATSDSAGTAYNEQFF
-	TRBV18	-	TRBJ1-4	TGTGCCAGCTCACCACGACAGACGGCAACTAATGAAAAACTGTTTTTT	CASSPRQTATNEKLFF
-	TRBV2	-	TRBJ1-5	TGTGCCAGCAGTCCCAATAGCAATCAGCCCCAGCATTTT	CASSPNSNQPQHF
-	TRBV7-3	-	TRBJ2-7	TGTGCCAGCAGCTTAGGGACGGGCCTGGAGCAGTACTTC	CASSLGTGLEQYF
-	TRBV9	TRBD1	TRBJ2-5	TGTGCCAGCAGCCCAACTACCTCATGGACAGGGGCGGTAGAGACCCAGTACTTC	CASSPTTSWTGAVETQYF
-	TRBV7-3	-	TRBJ1-1	TGTGCCAGCAGCCTCCAAGGGCGGGGGAACACTGAAGCTTTCTTT	CASSLQGRGNTEAFF